This T cell receptor beta chain was sequenced during a study of T cell repertoires in cytomegalovirus infection. Study information: CMV epitopes that were recently identified and HLA-C-restricted were used alongside well-studied HLA-B-restricted ones. In public TCR beta signatures, there were indications of both CMV infection and matching HLA type. Points from the study as a whole: CMV-specific TCR beta clonotypes restricted by HLA-C were the ones dominating the ex vivo response. Adding up the frequency of public TCR beta families identified people who carried CMV plus the relevant HLA.

TCRdb ran MiXCR on the reads and lists one entry per CDR3 protein. The sample carries about 470,000 distinct CDR3 sequences, about 44% recorded once. Points on this clonotype: The antigen is unknown.

Trimming removed 7 bases from V and 2 bases from J, with 12 bases in between. The V gene's germline CDR1 is MNHEY and CDR2 SMNVEV (reference sequence). The CDR3 totals 13 residues. The sequenced sample was cultured PBMCs, obtained from culture after CMV antigen stimulation. V and J are TRBV27 and TRBJ2-7, with D possibly being TRBD1 (6 bases). This TCR was sampled from a human donor in good health (CMV status not recorded). Some clones in this sample may be carry-over from other donors' samples. CDR3 DNA sequence: TGTGCCAGCAAAGAACAGGGCCCCTACGAGCAGTACTTC. It is translated as CASKEQGPYEQYF.